This is a list of T cell receptor beta chains from one sample in a study of CD8 T cells in Susac syndrome. TCRdb itself ran the immunoSEQ multiplex PCR reads through MiXCR, one entry per CDR3 protein. The table lists about 89,000 distinct CDR3 sequences, 90% to 95% of them singletons, with less than 0.35% in the top ten. The sample taken for sequencing was CD8+ T cells from PBMCs. These receptors were obtained from a human donor in good health. Both conserved end residues are part of each CDR3. The D gene is left open where the match is weak. Not all rows give a size; the values are once, few, many and, for expanded clones, a class.

clone size: once; D gene: -; J gene: TRBJ1-1; V gene: TRBV7-3; CDR3 DNA: TGTGCCAGCAGCTTAACCGCCCGGGACCGGACTGAAGCTTTCTTT; CDR3 protein: CASSLTARDRTEAFF
clone size: -; D gene: TRBD1; J gene: TRBJ2-1; V gene: TRBV13; CDR3 DNA: TGTGCCAGCAGCTCAGGACAGGGGGCTTACAATGAGCAGTTCTTC; CDR3 protein: CASSSGQGAYNEQFF
clone size: -; D gene: TRBD2; J gene: TRBJ2-1; V gene: TRBV5-5; CDR3 DNA: TGTGCCAGCAGCTTTAGCGGGGATGAGCAGTTCTTC; CDR3 protein: CASSFSGDEQFF
clone size: once; D gene: TRBD1; J gene: TRBJ1-1; V gene: TRBV27; CDR3 DNA: TGTGCCAGCAGTTTACGACAGGGAGGCACTGAAGCTTTCTTT; CDR3 protein: CASSLRQGGTEAFF
clone size: -; D gene: TRBD1; J gene: TRBJ1-1; V gene: TRBV20-1; CDR3 DNA: TGCAGTGCCAGCCCGGACAGGGGGCTTCTCACTGAAGCTTTCTTT; CDR3 protein: CSASPDRGLLTEAFF
clone size: -; D gene: TRBD2; J gene: TRBJ2-1; V gene: TRBV25-1; CDR3 DNA: TGTGCCAGCAGTGACCTAGCGGGGTACAATGAGCAGTTCTTC; CDR3 protein: CASSDLAGYNEQFF
clone size: -; D gene: -; J gene: TRBJ1-1; V gene: TRBV5-1; CDR3 DNA: TGCGCCAGCAGCTTGTGGTTACCCCAGAACACTGAAGCTTTCTTT; CDR3 protein: CASSLWLPQNTEAFF
clone size: -; D gene: -; J gene: TRBJ2-3; V gene: TRBV5-1; CDR3 DNA: TGCGCCAGCAGCTTGGCGCTGGCGGGGACTAGCACAGATACGCAGTATTTT; CDR3 protein: CASSLALAGTSTDTQYF
clone size: -; D gene: -; J gene: TRBJ1-1; V gene: TRBV5-1; CDR3 DNA: TGCGCCAGCAGCCCGGACAACTCGGCAACCACTGAAGCTTTCTTT; CDR3 protein: CASSPDNSATTEAFF
clone size: -; D gene: -; J gene: TRBJ1-2; V gene: TRBV4-1; CDR3 DNA: TGCGCCAGCAGCCACCCGGGCGGTGGTGGCTACACCTTC; CDR3 protein: CASSHPGGGGYTF
clone size: -; D gene: -; J gene: TRBJ2-3; V gene: TRBV3-1; CDR3 DNA: TGTGCCAGCAGCCAAGAGAGCAGGGCAGATACGCAGTATTTT; CDR3 protein: CASSQESRADTQYF
clone size: -; D gene: -; J gene: TRBJ1-2; V gene: TRBV6-5; CDR3 DNA: TGTGCCAGCAGTTACTCCGCAGGGATGAATGGCTACACCTTC; CDR3 protein: CASSYSAGMNGYTF
clone size: -; D gene: -; J gene: TRBJ2-1; V gene: TRBV19; CDR3 DNA: TGTGCCAGTAGTATAGCGGGGGTCTCCTACAATGAGCAGTTCTTC; CDR3 protein: CASSIAGVSYNEQFF
clone size: -; D gene: -; J gene: TRBJ2-3; V gene: TRBV6-2/TRBV6-3; CDR3 DNA: TGTGCCAGCAGTTACCGACACACAGATACGCAGTATTTT; CDR3 protein: CASSYRHTDTQYF
clone size: -; D gene: -; J gene: TRBJ1-3; V gene: TRBV19; CDR3 DNA: TGTGCCAGTAGTATCTTCGGGGAGAAAACTGGAAACACCATATATTTT; CDR3 protein: CASSIFGEKTGNTIYF
clone size: -; D gene: -; J gene: TRBJ1-2; V gene: TRBV20-1; CDR3 DNA: TGCAGTGCCCGCTTGGGTGGGAACCCTAACTATGGCTACACCTTC; CDR3 protein: CSARLGGNPNYGYTF
clone size: -; D gene: -; J gene: TRBJ1-5; V gene: TRBV12-3/TRBV12-4; CDR3 DNA: TGTGCCAGCAGTCCAGGGACATCTCAAAGCCTTAATCAGCCCCAGCATTTT; CDR3 protein: CASSPGTSQSLNQPQHF
clone size: -; D gene: -; J gene: TRBJ2-3; V gene: TRBV19; CDR3 DNA: TGTGCCAGTAGTATAGTTCCTGGGGCAGATACGCAGTATTTT; CDR3 protein: CASSIVPGADTQYF
clone size: -; D gene: -; J gene: TRBJ2-3; V gene: TRBV5-7; CDR3 DNA: TGTGCCAGCAGCTTGCCCCGGACAGCCGGAGGTGGAGATACGCAGTATTTT; CDR3 protein: CASSLPRTAGGGDTQYF
clone size: -; D gene: -; J gene: TRBJ2-7; V gene: TRBV21-1; CDR3 DNA: TGTGCCAGCAGCTACAGCTTCTCCTACGAGCAGTACTTC; CDR3 protein: CASSYSFSYEQYF
clone size: -; D gene: -; J gene: TRBJ2-2; V gene: TRBV29-1; CDR3 DNA: TGCAGCGTTCAAGTGACCGGGGAGCTGTTTTTT; CDR3 protein: CSVQVTGELFF
clone size: -; D gene: -; J gene: TRBJ2-5; V gene: TRBV9; CDR3 DNA: TGTGCCAGCAGCCCTAACGAGGGAGTGCCGGGGGAGACCCAGTACTTC; CDR3 protein: CASSPNEGVPGETQYF
clone size: -; D gene: -; J gene: TRBJ2-3; V gene: TRBV4-2; CDR3 DNA: TGTGCCAGCAGCCAACGCCCCACAGATACGCAGTATTTT; CDR3 protein: CASSQRPTDTQYF
clone size: -; D gene: -; J gene: TRBJ1-1; V gene: TRBV14; CDR3 DNA: TGTGCCAGCAGCGATTGGATTAACACTGAAGCTTTCTTT; CDR3 protein: CASSDWINTEAFF
clone size: -; D gene: -; J gene: TRBJ2-7; V gene: TRBV6-9; CDR3 DNA: TGTGCCAGCAGTTCCCCTAAGGGGGTCCACGAGCAGTACTTC; CDR3 protein: CASSSPKGVHEQYF
clone size: -; D gene: TRBD2; J gene: TRBJ2-3; V gene: TRBV6-1; CDR3 DNA: TGTGCCAGCAGCGGACTAGCGGGGGGCTCTAGCACAGATACGCAGTATTTT; CDR3 protein: CASSGLAGGSSTDTQYF
clone size: -; D gene: -; J gene: TRBJ1-2; V gene: TRBV2; CDR3 DNA: TGTGCCAGCAGTGATGGTGACAACTATGGCTACACCTTC; CDR3 protein: CASSDGDNYGYTF
clone size: -; D gene: -; J gene: TRBJ2-1; V gene: TRBV29-1; CDR3 DNA: TGCAGCGTTGAAGGGCACCCAAATGAGCAGTTCTTC; CDR3 protein: CSVEGHPNEQFF
clone size: -; D gene: -; J gene: TRBJ1-1; V gene: TRBV19; CDR3 DNA: TGTGCCAGCGCCCACGGGCCATATCACACTGAAGCTTTCTTT; CDR3 protein: CASAHGPYHTEAFF
clone size: -; D gene: -; J gene: TRBJ2-4; V gene: TRBV4-2; CDR3 DNA: TGTGCCAGCAGCCAAGATTCGGCCGGAGCCAAAAACATTCAGTACTTC; CDR3 protein: CASSQDSAGAKNIQYF
clone size: few; D gene: -; J gene: TRBJ1-2; V gene: TRBV4-1; CDR3 DNA: TGCGCCAGCAGCCTGGTCCGAGGGCGGGAGTATGGCTACACCTTC; CDR3 protein: CASSLVRGREYGYTF
clone size: -; D gene: TRBD2; J gene: TRBJ2-1; V gene: TRBV6-1; CDR3 DNA: TGTGCCACCTTGGGACTAGCGGGGGACATTCACAATGAGCAGTTCTTC; CDR3 protein: CATLGLAGDIHNEQFF
clone size: -; D gene: TRBD2; J gene: TRBJ2-3; V gene: TRBV29-1; CDR3 DNA: TGCAGCACCCTATTACTAGCGGGGCTAATCTCAGATACGCAGTATTTT; CDR3 protein: CSTLLLAGLISDTQYF
clone size: -; D gene: TRBD1; J gene: TRBJ2-5; V gene: TRBV9; CDR3 DNA: TGTGCCAGCAGCGTAGGTGACAGGGTAAAAGAGACCCAGTACTTC; CDR3 protein: CASSVGDRVKETQYF
clone size: -; D gene: -; J gene: TRBJ1-1; V gene: TRBV7-6; CDR3 DNA: TGTGCCAGCAGCTTCGGTTCCGTTCTCCCCGGGGCTTTCTTT; CDR3 protein: CASSFGSVLPGAFF
clone size: -; D gene: -; J gene: TRBJ2-3; V gene: TRBV20-1; CDR3 DNA: TGCAGTGCGTCACTGGGGGCCACCTATAGCACAGATACGCAGTATTTT; CDR3 protein: CSASLGATYSTDTQYF
clone size: -; D gene: TRBD1; J gene: TRBJ1-2; V gene: TRBV3-1; CDR3 DNA: TGTGCCAGCAGCCGTGGGACAGGGTTAGGAGATGGCTACACCTTC; CDR3 protein: CASSRGTGLGDGYTF
clone size: once; D gene: TRBD1; J gene: TRBJ2-6; V gene: TRBV6-1; CDR3 DNA: TGTGCCAGCAGCCGGGACAGGGGGGCCTTCTCTGGGGCCAACGTCCTGACTTTC; CDR3 protein: CASSRDRGAFSGANVLTF
clone size: -; D gene: -; J gene: TRBJ1-5; V gene: TRBV27; CDR3 DNA: TGTGCCAGCAGTTTATTTGGGGCTGATCAGCCCCAGCATTTT; CDR3 protein: CASSLFGADQPQHF
clone size: -; D gene: -; J gene: TRBJ2-7; V gene: TRBV30; CDR3 DNA: TGTGCCTGCCGGCGGGGCAGCTCCTACGAGCAGTACTTC; CDR3 protein: CACRRGSSYEQYF
clone size: -; D gene: TRBD1; J gene: TRBJ1-4; V gene: TRBV6-6; CDR3 DNA: TGTGCCAGCTGGACAGGAAATAATGAAAAACTGTTTTTT; CDR3 protein: CASWTGNNEKLFF
clone size: -; D gene: -; J gene: TRBJ1-1; V gene: TRBV7-8; CDR3 DNA: TGTGCCAGCAGCTACAAGGCGGTGAACACTGAAGCTTTCTTT; CDR3 protein: CASSYKAVNTEAFF
clone size: -; D gene: -; J gene: TRBJ2-3; V gene: TRBV6-5; CDR3 DNA: TGTGCCAGCAGTTCCGGCGGACATGGGGATACGCAGTATTTT; CDR3 protein: CASSSGGHGDTQYF
clone size: -; D gene: -; J gene: TRBJ2-5; V gene: TRBV29-1; CDR3 DNA: TGCAGCGTGAACAGAGAGAAACAGACCCAGTACTTC; CDR3 protein: CSVNREKQTQYF
clone size: -; D gene: -; J gene: TRBJ2-3; V gene: TRBV13; CDR3 DNA: TGTGCCAGCAGCCCCCTCGGGGGGCACACAGATACGCAGTATTTT; CDR3 protein: CASSPLGGHTDTQYF
clone size: once; D gene: -; J gene: TRBJ2-5; V gene: TRBV3-1; CDR3 DNA: TGTGCCAGCAGCCAAGACTCAGGGGAGGGGATTTGGAATCAAGAGACCCAGTACTTC; CDR3 protein: CASSQDSGEGIWNQETQYF
clone size: -; D gene: -; J gene: TRBJ2-7; V gene: TRBV4-1; CDR3 DNA: TGCGCCAGCAGCCAAGGCGTATGGTACGAGCAGTACTTC; CDR3 protein: CASSQGVWYEQYF
clone size: -; D gene: -; J gene: TRBJ1-2; V gene: TRBV4-1; CDR3 DNA: TGCGCCAGCAGCCAAGACGCGGGGAATGGCTACACCTTC; CDR3 protein: CASSQDAGNGYTF
clone size: few; D gene: -; J gene: TRBJ1-5; V gene: TRBV27; CDR3 DNA: TGTGCCAGCAGTTCAGGGTACAATCAGCCCCAGCATTTT; CDR3 protein: CASSSGYNQPQHF
clone size: -; D gene: -; J gene: TRBJ1-5; V gene: TRBV19; CDR3 DNA: TGTGCCAGTAGTATCCGGGACTTCAATCAGCCCCAGCATTTT; CDR3 protein: CASSIRDFNQPQHF
clone size: -; D gene: TRBD1; J gene: TRBJ2-3; V gene: TRBV15; CDR3 DNA: TGTGCCACCAGCAGAGATAAGGGGACAGTCCTCACAGATACGCAGTATTTT; CDR3 protein: CATSRDKGTVLTDTQYF
clone size: -; D gene: -; J gene: TRBJ1-2; V gene: TRBV13; CDR3 DNA: TGTGCCAGCAGCTTAGTCCCAGGGAGAAATTATGGCTACACCTTC; CDR3 protein: CASSLVPGRNYGYTF
clone size: -; D gene: TRBD1; J gene: TRBJ2-7; V gene: TRBV7-9; CDR3 DNA: TGTGCCAGCAGGACCGGGACAGGGCCTCTCGAGCAGTACTTC; CDR3 protein: CASRTGTGPLEQYF
clone size: -; D gene: -; J gene: TRBJ1-5; V gene: TRBV5-1; CDR3 DNA: TGCGCCAGCAGGTGGGGAGAGGGCAGCAATCAGCCCCAGCATTTT; CDR3 protein: CASRWGEGSNQPQHF
clone size: -; D gene: -; J gene: TRBJ1-5; V gene: TRBV25-1; CDR3 DNA: TGTGCCAGCAGTGAAGGACGGTCTTATAGCAATCAGCCCCAGCATTTT; CDR3 protein: CASSEGRSYSNQPQHF